This TCR beta chain was observed in a study of Ad26.COV2.S vaccination and SARS-CoV-2 variants. The study's findings and limits: Vaccine recipients and placebo recipients showed similar non-spike TCR breadth. In vaccinated individuals, spike-specific CD8+ and CD4+ T cell responses reportedly displayed substantial breadth. Total T cell responses, in the TCR breadth and depth analyses, may have been underestimated. Vaccinees displayed broader spike-specific TCR repertoires than placebo recipients.

TCRdb's copy holds only in-frame clones and misses some; the assay was immunoSEQ multiplex PCR. Among more than 85,000 clones listed, over 70% were seen once. This clone was recorded once. The antigen remains undetermined. With 7 bases removed from V and 5 bases from J, the gap between germline ends came to 20 bases. The germline V gene encodes CDR1 MNHEY and CDR2 SVGAGI. The CDR3 length is 15 residues. Sequencing used peripheral blood, obtained after recovery from COVID-19. This chain uses TRBV6-5 with TRBJ2-5, with D unresolved. This TCR came from a human donor who had recovered from COVID-19. CDR3 protein: CASKSSGQVVETQYF. The DNA of the CDR3 is TGTGCCAGCAAATCCTCCGGGCAGGTGGTGGAGACCCAGTACTTC.